This T cell receptor (beta chain) was sequenced in a study of metastatic and nonmetastatic thyroid tumors. Study-level information: Repertoires from blood and tumor or nodule tissue of malignant and benign thyroid patients were compared. Findings of the study overall: The reported finding was significantly higher TCR beta diversity in malignant thyroid tumors relative to benign nodules, in blood and tumor.

Notes on this clone: Its matching antigen is unknown.

Ahead of thyroid surgery, no patient had received treatment of any kind. TCRdb recomputed clones from the PCR reads via MiXCR. The table includes 23,000 or so clones, more than 25% detected once. Trimming took off 0 bases at V and 9 bases at J, with 10 bases between the two ends. The length of the CDR3 is 13 residues. CDR1 and CDR2 (germline): SGHRS, YFSETQ. This TCR was sampled from a female donor with papillary thyroid cancer or a benign thyroid nodule (not recorded which). Some clones in this sample may be carry-over from other donors' samples. Sample: blood. V gene TRBV5-1 combines with J gene TRBJ2-1; perhaps D is TRBD1 or TRBD2 (5 bases each). The CDR3 spells CASSLVRGPEQFF. The CDR3 DNA reads as TGCGCCAGCAGCTTGGTTCGGGGACCTGAGCAGTTCTTC.